Detailed here is one T cell receptor beta chain. Its antigen is undetermined. The Oncomine TCR Beta short-read assay was applied to DNA of cultured CD4+ T cells. MiXCR was run by TCRdb on the PCR reads, yielding one entry per CDR3 protein. The sample has about 25,000 distinct CDR3 sequences; around 49% are singletons. The entry originates in a study of vaccination and CD4 T cells after COVID-19. Study-level information: Overlapping SARS-CoV-2, HCoV-NL63, HCoV-OC43 and HCoV-229E spike peptides stimulated the cells. Culture controls were given either a CEFX pool, an HIV-1 Nef pool, or no peptide.

The treatment is: roughly ten-day PBMC culture with coronavirus spike peptide pools or control peptides (ViraFEST assay). This CDR3 contains 15 residues. V gave up 1 base and J gave up 3 bases, with 11 bases separating them. Germline assignment: CDR1 SGHRS and CDR2 YFSETQ. J is TRBJ2-1 and V is TRBV5-1; possibly TRBD1 for D (6 bases). The clonotype originates from a human donor who had recovered from COVID-19. Input material: CD4+ T cells from blood, cultured in vitro. The CDR3 loop is CASSLTWDIYNEQFF. CDR3 in DNA: TGCGCCAGCAGCTTGACCTGGGACATCTACAATGAGCAGTTCTTC.